The entry below gives a single TCR beta chain sequence along with its context. What it binds is not known. This CDR3 spans 14 amino acids. Germline values: CDR1 SGHTA, CDR2 FQGNSA. The ends lost 5 bases at V and 5 bases at J; junction bases unmatched: 6. This sample was taken from a study of T cell responses to AZD1222 COVID-19 vaccine. Broader study findings: The CD4 TCRs associated with vaccination extended across spike and predominated at 160-218 and 743-854. Only six AZD1222 recipients tested seropositive at baseline.

Profiling relied on immunoSEQ multiplex PCR, and the TCRdb table lists in-frame clones only, not all of them. This sample yields about 81,000 clones, of which approximately 90% are seen a single time; approximately 8% belongs to the top ten. This receptor was taken from an adult who received the AZD1222 COVID-19 vaccine. The chain joins TRBV7-2 to TRBJ2-7, with 10 bases aligning to TRBD1. The sample here was peripheral blood, taken 28 days after the second AZD1222 dose. CDR3: CASSVGQGVDEQYF. The CDR3 DNA follows: TGTGCCAGCAGCGTCGGACAGGGGGTAGACGAGCAGTACTTC.